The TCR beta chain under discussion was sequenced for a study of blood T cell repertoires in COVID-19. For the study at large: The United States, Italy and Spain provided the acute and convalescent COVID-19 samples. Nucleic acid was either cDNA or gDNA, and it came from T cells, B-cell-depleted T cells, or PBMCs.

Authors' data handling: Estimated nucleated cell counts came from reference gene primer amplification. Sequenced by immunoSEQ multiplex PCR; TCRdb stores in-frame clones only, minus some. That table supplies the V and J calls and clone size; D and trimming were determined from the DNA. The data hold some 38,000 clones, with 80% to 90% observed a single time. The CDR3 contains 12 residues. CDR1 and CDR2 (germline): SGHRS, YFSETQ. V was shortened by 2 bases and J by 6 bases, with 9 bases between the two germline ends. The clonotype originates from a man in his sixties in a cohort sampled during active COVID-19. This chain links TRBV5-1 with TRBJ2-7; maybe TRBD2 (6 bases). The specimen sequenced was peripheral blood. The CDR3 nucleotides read TGCGCCAGCAGCTTAGAGGGAGGCGAGCAGTACTTC. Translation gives CASSLEGGEQYF. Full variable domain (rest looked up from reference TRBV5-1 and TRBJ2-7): KAGVTQTPRYLIKTRGQQVTLSCSPISGHRSVSWYQQTPGQGLQFLFEYFSETQRNKGNFPGRFSGRQFSNSRSEMNVSTLELGDSALYLCASSLEGGEQYFGPGTRLTVT.